The 4 T cell receptor beta chains reported below all come from one sample, sequenced in a study of control samples from healthy donors and cancer patients. Profiling relied on immunoSEQ multiplex PCR, and the TCRdb table lists in-frame clones only, not all of them. The sample lists about 150,000 clones; just under 95% were seen once. The sample comprised PBMCs. The receptors derive from a man aged 55 to 70 with colorectal cancer.

The chain joins TRBV9 to TRBJ1-3; D gene uncertain. Germline lookup yields CDR1 SGDLS and CDR2 YYNGEE. Trimming took 0 bases from V and 0 from J, leaving 4 bases between them. This CDR3 comprises 14 residues. CDR3 region: CASSVGPSGNTIYF. CDR3 nucleotides: TGTGCCAGCAGCGTAGGGCCCTCTGGAAACACCATATATTTT.

This clone was counted only a few times. The chain is built from TRBV12-2 and TRBJ1-6; TRBD1 was called by the table and not checked on the DNA. TRBV12-2 is annotated as a pseudogene. This CDR3 is 21 amino acids long. Here the CDR3 reads CASRSSPGVQQRWGYNSPLHF. The CDR3 region has the DNA TGTGCAAGTCGCTCCTCCCCAGGGGTTCAACAGCGATGGGGATATAATTCACCCCTCCACTTT.

This clone appeared a single time. The chain employs TRBV7-9 and TRBJ2-3, with 10 bases lining up with TRBD2. The CDR3 spans 16 residues. The germline V gene encodes CDR1 SEHNR and CDR2 FQNEAQ (reference sequence). Losses at the gene ends were 5 bases for V and 2 bases for J; bases not matched to a gene: 7. The CDR3 is CASSLSSGGNTDTQYF. The DNA of the CDR3 is TGTGCCAGCAGCCTAAGTAGCGGGGGGAACACAGATACGCAGTATTTT.

This clone showed up just once. The CDR3 DNA reads TGTGCCAGCAGTTATACGACTAGCGGGGGTTTTGAGCAGTTCTTC. Its translation: CASSYTTSGGFEQFF. The chain has TRBV6-2 or TRBV6-3 and TRBJ2-1; 12 bases align to TRBD2. The CDR3 is made up of 15 amino acids. The V gene's germline CDR1 is MNHEY and CDR2 SVGEGT. Unmatched junction bases numbered 6, after V lost 3 bases and J lost 9 bases.